Given below is one T cell receptor beta chain in context. The antigen remains undetermined. It was with 60 Vbeta and 13 Jbeta primers that the PCR ran. The repertoire was sequenced with immunoSEQ multiplex PCR; TCRdb's copy has only in-frame clones and lacks some. The repertoire holds roughly 150,000 clones, around 85% seen once, with about 2% in the top ten. The data are from a study of cytomegalovirus exposure and HLA in healthy donors. General observations from the study: Associated with cytomegalovirus, according to the listing, were 150 to 200 TCR beta chains. Confirmation was obtained in vitro that three CMV-associated chains are specific for CMV antigens.

The CDR3 consists of 13 residues. Trimming cost V 2 bases and J 4 bases, with 10 bases left between them. The germline V gene encodes CDR1 SGHRS and CDR2 YFSETQ. The sample consisted of PBMCs. The chain links TRBV5-1 to TRBJ2-7; possibly TRBD1 for D (6 bases). This TCR came from a male donor in good health and CMV-seronegative. The CDR3, as DNA: TGCGCCAGCAGCTTCCTACAGGGTTACGAGCAGTACTTC. It codes for CASSFLQGYEQYF.